This TCR beta chain was observed in a study of T-cell reconstitution after alpha-beta-depleted transplantation in children. Study results and caveats: After one year, T-cell counts and TCRbeta diversity mostly came from new T cells.

There are a few counts of this clonotype. Its cognate antigen is unknown. The CDR3 contains 17 residues. Per germline, CDR1 SGHVS and CDR2 FQNEAQ. The ends were cut back, 1 base at V and 2 bases at J, with 18 bases in the middle. This sample's TCRbeta library carried unique molecular identifier barcodes. Using its own MiXCR run on the PCR reads, TCRdb lists one record per CDR3 protein. The data contain around 300,000 distinct CDR3 sequences, approximately 10% of them singletons. The sequence was collected from a male patient between 2 and 10 years old who had a stem cell transplant for chronic granulomatous disease, so the T cells may come from the graft donor. This rearrangement joins TRBV7-8 to TRBJ2-7; D might be TRBD1 (5 bases). This sample comprised peripheral blood, obtained 180 days after TCRalphabeta/CD19-depleted stem cell transplant. The CDR3 DNA sequence: TGTGCCAGCAGCTTAGAATTTTGGGCAGGACAAACCTACGAGCAGTACTTC. Encoded protein: CASSLEFWAGQTYEQYF.